The 28 T cell receptor beta chains below all came from one sample that was sequenced in a study of blood T cell repertoires in COVID-19. Produced via immunoSEQ multiplex PCR; TCRdb's table is partial and in-frame only. The data show about 280,000 clones, 70% to 90% seen once. The sequencing input was peripheral blood. Source of these receptors: an older woman with acute or convalescent COVID-19.

V and J are TRBV3-1 (or the pseudogene TRBV3-2) and TRBJ2-1; 16 nucleotides agree with TRBD2. The CDR3 runs 17 residues. Germline V gene sequence: CDR1 LGHDT, CDR2 YNNKEL (reference sequence). V lost 5 bases to trimming and J lost 9 bases; unmatched junction nucleotides: 10. DNA of the CDR3: TGTGCCAGCAGCTTTTACGGGACTAGCGGGGGGGCCACTGAGCAGTTCTTC. The encoded protein is CASSFYGTSGGATEQFF.

V usage is TRBV7-2 and J usage is TRBJ2-5, with D possibly TRBD2 on 5 matching bases. CDR3 size: 15 residues. V was cut by 6 bases and J by 4 bases, with 18 bases left in between. Germline V lookup: CDR1 SGHTA, CDR2 FQGNSA. CDR3 protein: CASSPVGVPPETQYF. CDR3 nucleotides: TGTGCCAGCAGTCCAGTCGGGGTGCCTCCAGAGACCCAGTACTTC. The full variable domain, in which reference TRBV7-2 and TRBJ2-5 provide the parts outside the CDR3, is GAGVSQSPSNKVTEKGKDVELRCDPISGHTALYWYRQSLGQGLEFLIYFQGNSAPDKSGLPSDRFSAERTGGSVSTLTIQRTQQEDSAVYLCASSPVGVPPETQYFGPGTRLLVL.

The CDR3 reads CASSISRQNTEAFF. The CDR3 bases are TGTGCCAGCAGCATATCGCGGCAAAACACTGAAGCTTTCTTT. The V call is TRBV5-4, the J call TRBJ1-1, with D unclear. Trimming stripped 4 bases from V and 2 bases from J, with 12 bases between. The CDR3 is 14 amino acids. Germline CDR1 and CDR2: SGHNT and YYREEE (reference sequence).

In nucleotides, the CDR3 is TGCGCCAGCAGCGTGGGGGGGGACCTCAATGGCTACACCTTC. Its translation is CASSVGGDLNGYTF. The chain employs TRBV5-1 and TRBJ1-2; maybe TRBD1 (5 bases). This CDR3 contains 14 residues. CDR1 and CDR2 (germline): SGHRS, YFSETQ. Between the trimmed V and J ends, which lost 4 bases and 6 bases, there was a span of 16 bases.

V is TRBV27 and J is TRBJ1-1; maybe TRBD1 (6 bases). V lost 5 bases and J 7 bases, leaving 20 bases between the germline ends. From germline, CDR1 is MNHEY and CDR2 SMNVEV (reference sequence). The CDR3 runs to 15 residues. CDR3 residues: CASSRTGQFSNEAFF. For the CDR3, the DNA is TGTGCCAGCAGTAGAACAGGGCAGTTTTCGAATGAAGCTTTCTTT.

The chain recombines TRBV5-1 with TRBJ1-1; D is unclear. V was clipped by 0 bases and J by 0 bases, with 3 bases between them. Germline V CDR1 and CDR2: SGHRS, YFSETQ. The CDR3 totals 13 residues. The CDR3 loop reads CASSLALNTEAFF. The CDR3 DNA is TGCGCCAGCAGCTTGGCGTTGAACACTGAAGCTTTCTTT.

The chain carries TRBV7-2 and TRBJ2-5, with D tentatively TRBD1 (5 bases). From germline, CDR1 is SGHTA and CDR2 FQGNSA. The CDR3 consists of 15 residues. Trimming left V 3 bases short and J 3 bases short, with 14 bases between. CDR3 coding DNA: TGTGCCAGCAGCTTCCCCCAGGGCCAAAAAGAGACCCAGTACTTC. Translated: CASSFPQGQKETQYF.

The V and J genes are TRBV10-3 and TRBJ2-1, with a weak D call TRBD1 (6 bases). The germline V gene has CDR1 ENHRY and CDR2 SYGVKD. The V and J ends lost 7 bases and 6 bases respectively, with 16 bases between them. The CDR3 totals 14 residues. CDR3 loop: CAIKGGQRGNEQFF. CDR3 nucleotide sequence: TGTGCCATCAAAGGCGGACAGCGAGGCAATGAGCAGTTCTTC.

V usage is TRBV30 and J usage is TRBJ2-1; TRBD1 matches at 7 bases. Germline assignment: CDR1 GTSNPN and CDR2 SVGIG (reference sequence). Trimming cost V 3 bases and J 5 bases; bases outside gene matches: 7. This CDR3 contains 14 residues. The CDR3 sequence: CAWRGDSQHNEQFF. In DNA, the CDR3 is TGTGCCTGGAGGGGGGACAGCCAGCACAATGAGCAGTTCTTC.

The chain joins TRBV9 to TRBJ2-2, with D perhaps TRBD1 (5 bases). With 1 base removed from V and 2 bases from J, the gap between germline ends came to 9 bases. The CDR3 has 15 amino acids. Germline CDR1 is SGDLS and CDR2 is YYNGEE. Here the CDR3 DNA reads TGTGCCAGCAGCGTAAGTCAGGGAAACACCGGGGAGCTGTTTTTT. It translates to CASSVSQGNTGELFF. The full variable domain, in which reference TRBV9 and TRBJ2-2 provide the parts outside the CDR3, is DSGVTQTPKHLITATGQRVTLRCSPRSGDLSVYWYQQSLDQGLQFLIQYYNGEERAKGNILERFSAQQFPDLHSELNLSSLELGDSALYFCASSVSQGNTGELFFGEGSRLTVL.

This clone occurred a few times. V is TRBV7-8 and J is TRBJ1-5; 8 bases match TRBD1. With 4 bases clipped from V and 3 bases from J, the junction kept 8 bases outside the gene matches. This CDR3 region has 16 residues. Germline-derived CDR1 and CDR2 are SGHVS and FQNEAQ. CDR3: CASSSRDRSINQPQHF. Written as DNA, the CDR3 is TGTGCCAGCAGCTCCCGGGACAGGTCTATCAATCAGCCCCAGCATTTT.

This chain uses TRBV7-3 with TRBJ1-2, with TRBD1 matching 7 bases. Germline trimming cut 5 bases from V and 7 bases from J; bases unmatched to any gene: 7. CDR1 and CDR2 from the germline V gene are SGHTA and FQGTGA. The CDR3 has 13 residues. The CDR3 DNA sequence: TGTGCCAGCAGCCGGGACAGTCTTGGTGGCTACACCTTC. The encoded protein is CASSRDSLGGYTF.

V is TRBV7-8 and J is TRBJ1-3; D remains ambiguous. Germline loops: CDR1 SGHVS, CDR2 FQNEAQ. The CDR3 is 14 residues long. V shed 1 base and J shed 4 bases, with 8 bases lying between them. This CDR3 is CASSLGPGGNTIYF. The CDR3 DNA is TGTGCCAGCAGCTTAGGCCCGGGAGGAAACACCATATATTTT.

CDR3: CASSPAGVFLNEQFF. The CDR3 DNA follows: TGTGCCAGCAGTCCAGCGGGGGTTTTCCTCAATGAGCAGTTCTTC. The chain recombines TRBV6-6 with TRBJ2-1, with 8 bases aligning to TRBD2. The CDR3 extends over 15 amino acids. Germline lookup yields CDR1 MNHNY and CDR2 SVGAGI (reference sequence). V was clipped by 5 bases and J by 6 bases; unmatched bases: 9.

The chain is built from TRBV6-5 and TRBJ1-2, with D possibly TRBD1 on 5 matching bases. The V end lost 5 bases, the J end lost 5 bases, and 12 bases lay between the germline ends. The CDR3 contains 13 residues. Per the germline V gene, CDR1 is MNHEY and CDR2 is SVGAGI. CDR3 sequence: CASSNGGKYGYTF. Here the CDR3 DNA reads TGTGCCAGCAGTAACGGGGGGAAGTATGGCTACACCTTC.

J is TRBJ2-5 and V is TRBV10-3; D is ambiguous. Germline V CDR1 and CDR2: ENHRY, SYGVKD. Trimming took 0 bases from V and 9 from J, leaving 17 bases between them. The CDR3 is 15 amino acids. The CDR3 region is CAISESSPSIAAQYF. CDR3 in DNA: TGTGCCATCAGTGAGTCATCACCTAGTATCGCGGCCCAGTACTTC.

The DNA for the CDR3 is TGCGCCAGCAGCTTGGGGACAGGGAAATATCAGCCCCAGCATTTT. Residues: CASSLGTGKYQPQHF. The V call is TRBV5-1, the J call TRBJ1-5, with 8 bases matching TRBD1. The CDR3 extends over 15 amino acids. After removal of 0 bases from V and 5 bases from J, the junction contained 4 bases not matched to a gene. The V gene's germline CDR1 is SGHRS and CDR2 YFSETQ.

The chain uses TRBV18 and TRBJ2-2; 8 bases are shared with TRBD2. CDR3 size: 16 residues. The J segment lost 2 bases and the V segment lost 0 bases, leaving 2 bases of the junction unmatched. Germline V gene sequence: CDR1 KGHSH, CDR2 LQKENI. CDR3: CASSPPGTRNTGELFF. CDR3 bases: TGTGCCAGCTCACCACCTGGGACTAGAAACACCGGGGAGCTGTTTTTT.

The gene calls are TRBV29-1 and TRBJ2-5, with 9 bases lining up with TRBD1. V dropped 5 bases and J dropped 5; count of bases not matched to a gene: 9. The germline V gene has CDR1 SQVTM and CDR2 ANQGSEA. CDR3 length: 14 amino acids. CDR3 sequence: CSVRGTGSQETQYF. Written as DNA, the CDR3 is TGCAGCGTTCGCGGGACAGGGTCTCAGGAGACCCAGTACTTC. The full variable domain, completed using reference TRBV29-1 and TRBJ2-5, is SAVISQKPSRDICQRGTSLTIQCQVDSQVTMMFWYRQQPGQSLTLIATANQGSEATYESGFVIDKFPISRPNLTFSTLTVSNMSPEDSSIYLCSVRGTGSQETQYFGPGTRLLVL.

DNA for the CDR3: TGTGCCAGCAGCTTTGGCTTGGACAGGGTAGTTGGCTACACCTTC. Amino acid sequence: CASSFGLDRVVGYTF. The J gene is TRBJ1-2, the V gene TRBV5-4, with 8 positions matching TRBD1. The CDR3 has 15 residues. The germline V gene encodes CDR1 SGHNT and CDR2 YYREEE (reference sequence). Germline trimming cut 2 bases from V and 7 bases from J; bases unmatched to any gene: 10. Full variable domain (outside the CDR3, taken from reference TRBV5-4 and TRBJ1-2): ETGVTQSPTHLIKTRGQQVTLRCSSQSGHNTVSWYQQALGQGPQFIFQYYREEENGRGNFPPRFSGLQFPNYSSELNVNALELDDSALYLCASSFGLDRVVGYTFGSGTRLTVV.

This clone occurred once. The chain employs TRBV27 and TRBJ1-5, with D perhaps TRBD1 (6 bases). V gave up 4 bases and J gave up 3 bases, with 13 bases separating them. The CDR3 runs to 15 residues. CDR1 MNHEY and CDR2 SMNVEV come from the germline V gene (reference sequence). Written as DNA, the CDR3 is TGTGCCAGCAGTTCTCCCTGGGACATCAATCAGCCCCAGCATTTT. It is translated as CASSSPWDINQPQHF.

This chain connects TRBV5-4 to TRBJ2-5; 8 nucleotides line up with TRBD1. With V trimmed by 4 bases and J by 7 bases, 9 bases remained unmatched. The CDR3 has 14 amino acids. The V gene's germline CDR1 is SGHNT and CDR2 YYREEE (reference sequence). The CDR3 loop is CASSVPGTGGTQYF. In DNA form, the CDR3 reads TGTGCCAGCAGCGTTCCCGGGACAGGCGGGACCCAGTACTTC.

V usage is TRBV3-1 (or the pseudogene TRBV3-2) and J usage is TRBJ1-2; D is possibly TRBD1 (6 bases). Trimming removed 0 bases from V and 3 bases from J, with 11 bases in between. Germline V gives CDR1 LGHDT, CDR2 YNNKEL (reference sequence). The CDR3 length is 15 residues. CDR3 DNA sequence: TGTGCCAGCAGCCAAGACGGGGCAGGGGACTATGGCTACACCTTC. Protein sequence: CASSQDGAGDYGYTF.

The rearrangement joins TRBV2 to TRBJ1-2; D ambiguous. The CDR3 length is 15 residues. CDR1 and CDR2 from the germline V gene are SNHLY and FYNNEI. V was cut by 3 bases and J by 0 bases, with 11 bases left in between. Here the CDR3 reads CASSEGNIANYGYTF. DNA for the CDR3: TGTGCCAGCAGTGAGGGCAACATAGCTAACTATGGCTACACCTTC. Full variable domain (rest looked up from reference TRBV2 and TRBJ1-2): EPEVTQTPSHQVTQMGQEVILRCVPISNHLYFYWYRQILGQKVEFLVSFYNNEISEKSEIFDDQFSVERPDGSNFTLKIRSTKLEDSAMYFCASSEGNIANYGYTFGSGTRLTVV.

The chain has TRBV4-1 and TRBJ2-3; TRBD2 might be the D (6 bases). CDR1 is MGHRA and CDR2 is YSYEKL in the germline V gene. Trimming cost V 3 bases and J 6 bases, with 16 bases left between them. The CDR3 is 15 residues long. In nucleotides, the CDR3 is TGCGCCAGCAGCCAGGCGGGGATCCCTGGCGATACGCAGTATTTT. Translated: CASSQAGIPGDTQYF.

The chain carries TRBV5-5 and TRBJ1-4; 7 bases agree with TRBD1. Unmatched junction bases numbered 6, after V lost 2 bases and J lost 8 bases. This CDR3 contains 14 residues. CDR1 and CDR2 (germline): SGHKS, YYEKEE (reference sequence). In DNA, the CDR3 is TGTGCCAGCAGCTTCTCAGGGGGTGAAGAAAAACTGTTTTTT. This translates into CASSFSGGEEKLFF.

This clone showed up just once. This chain connects TRBV30 to TRBJ2-5; no clear D. V was trimmed by 1 base and J by 7 bases, leaving 10 bases between them. The CDR3 is made up of 12 amino acids. Germline V gene data show CDR1 as GTSNPN and CDR2 as SVGIG (reference sequence). CDR3 residues: CAWSAPSGTQYF. CDR3 DNA: TGTGCCTGGAGTGCCCCTAGTGGGACCCAGTACTTC.

V usage is TRBV11-2 and J usage is TRBJ2-1; no clear D. There are 12 residues in the CDR3. CDR1 and CDR2 (germline): SGHAT, FQNNGV. V was cut by 1 base and J by 10 bases, with 8 bases left in between. Here the CDR3 reads CASSLGVLEQFF. The CDR3, as DNA: TGTGCCAGCAGCTTAGGCGTGTTAGAGCAGTTCTTC.